This T cell receptor beta chain emerged from a study of blood T cell repertoires in COVID-19. TCRdb keeps only in-frame clones here, not all; method: immunoSEQ multiplex PCR. The sample carries hundreds of thousands of clones, 85% recorded once. V shed 5 bases, J shed 3 bases, and the junction held 8 bases outside the gene matches. The CDR3 spans 15 residues. Per germline, CDR1 SGHTA and CDR2 FQGNSA. This chain connects TRBV7-2 to TRBJ1-1; the match to TRBD1 covers 8 bases. Sequenced sample: PBMCs or T cells enriched from blood (not recorded which). The sequence was obtained from a woman aged 30 to 39 who had been exposed to COVID-19. The DNA of the CDR3 is TGTGCCAGCAGCGGGGGGACAGGTAGTGACACTGAAGCTTTCTTT. Translated: CASSGGTGSDTEAFF.